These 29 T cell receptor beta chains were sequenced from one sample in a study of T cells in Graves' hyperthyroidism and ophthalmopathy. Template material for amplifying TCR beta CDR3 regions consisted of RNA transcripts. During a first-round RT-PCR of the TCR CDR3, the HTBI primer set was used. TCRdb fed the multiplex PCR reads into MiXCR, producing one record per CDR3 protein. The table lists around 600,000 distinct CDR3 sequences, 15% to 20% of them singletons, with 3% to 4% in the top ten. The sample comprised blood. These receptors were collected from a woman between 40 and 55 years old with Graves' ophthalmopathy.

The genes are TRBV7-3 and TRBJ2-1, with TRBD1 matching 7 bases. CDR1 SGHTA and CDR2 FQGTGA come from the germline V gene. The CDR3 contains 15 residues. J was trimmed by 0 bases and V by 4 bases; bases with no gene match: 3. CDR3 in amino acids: CASSSGQLSYNEQFF. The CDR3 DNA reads TGTGCCAGCAGCTCGGGACAGCTCTCCTACAATGAGCAGTTCTTC.

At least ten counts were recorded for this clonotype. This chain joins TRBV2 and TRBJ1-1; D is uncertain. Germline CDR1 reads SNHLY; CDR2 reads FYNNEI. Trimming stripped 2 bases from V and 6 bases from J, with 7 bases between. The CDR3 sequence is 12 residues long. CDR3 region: CASSERIAEAFF. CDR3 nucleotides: TGTGCCAGCAGTGAAAGGATAGCTGAAGCTTTCTTT.

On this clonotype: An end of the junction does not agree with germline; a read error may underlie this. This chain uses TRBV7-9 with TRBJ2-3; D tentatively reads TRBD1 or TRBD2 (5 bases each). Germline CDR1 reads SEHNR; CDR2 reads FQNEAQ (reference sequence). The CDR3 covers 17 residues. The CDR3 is CASSLATGRLSIDTQYF. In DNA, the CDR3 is TGTGCCAGCAGCTTAGCGACGGGACGGCTGAGCATAGATACGCAGTATTTT.

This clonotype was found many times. The DNA for the CDR3 is TGCAGTGCTAGTTACTTGAACACTGAAGCTTTCTTT. Its protein product is CSASYLNTEAFF. The chain employs TRBV20-1 and TRBJ1-1; D is unclear. The V gene lost 3 bases and the J gene lost 0 bases, with 5 bases spanning the gap. The CDR3 consists of 12 residues. Germline assignment: CDR1 DFQATT and CDR2 SNEGSKA (reference sequence).

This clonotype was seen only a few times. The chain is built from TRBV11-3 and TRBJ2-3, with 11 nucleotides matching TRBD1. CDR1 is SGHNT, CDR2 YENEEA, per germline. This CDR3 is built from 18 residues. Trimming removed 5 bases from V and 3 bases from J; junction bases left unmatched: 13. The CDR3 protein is CASSLGQGAGFGTDTQYF. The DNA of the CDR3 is TGTGCCAGCAGCCTCGGACAGGGGGCCGGATTTGGGACAGATACGCAGTATTTT.

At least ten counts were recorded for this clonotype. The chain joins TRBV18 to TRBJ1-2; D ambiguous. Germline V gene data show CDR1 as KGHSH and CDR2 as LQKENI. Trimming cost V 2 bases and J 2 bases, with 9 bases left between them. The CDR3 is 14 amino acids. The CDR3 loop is CASSPGALNYGYTF. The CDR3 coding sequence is TGTGCCAGCTCACCAGGAGCGTTGAACTATGGCTACACCTTC. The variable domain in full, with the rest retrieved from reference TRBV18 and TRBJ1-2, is NAGVMQNPRHLVRRRGQEARLRCSPMKGHSHVYWYRQLPEEGLKFMVYLQKENIIDESGMPKERFSAEFPKEGPSILRIQQVVRGDSAAYFCASSPGALNYGYTFGSGTRLTVV.

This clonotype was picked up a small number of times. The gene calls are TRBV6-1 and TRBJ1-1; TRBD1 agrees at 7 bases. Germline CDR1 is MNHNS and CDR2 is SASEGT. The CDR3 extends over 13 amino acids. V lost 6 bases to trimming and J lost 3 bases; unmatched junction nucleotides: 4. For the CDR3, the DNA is TGTGCCAGCAGCAACGACAGGGACACTGAAGCTTTCTTT. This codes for CASSNDRDTEAFF.

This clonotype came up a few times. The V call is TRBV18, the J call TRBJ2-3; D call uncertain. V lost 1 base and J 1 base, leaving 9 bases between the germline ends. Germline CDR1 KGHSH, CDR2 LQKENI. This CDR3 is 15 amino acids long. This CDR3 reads CASSPQGRGTDTQYF. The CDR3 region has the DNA TGTGCCAGCTCACCACAGGGAAGGGGCACAGATACGCAGTATTTT.

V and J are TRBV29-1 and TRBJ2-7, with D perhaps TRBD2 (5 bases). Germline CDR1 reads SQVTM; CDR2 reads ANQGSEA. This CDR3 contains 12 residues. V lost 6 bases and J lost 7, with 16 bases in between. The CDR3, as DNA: TGCAGCGTCTCTGGGGAGTCCAGGGAGCAGTACTTC. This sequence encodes CSVSGESREQYF.

Written as DNA, the CDR3 is TGTGCCAGCAGTTTAAGGGGGAGCCCCTACGAGCAGTACTTC. Protein product: CASSLRGSPYEQYF. J is TRBJ2-7 and V is TRBV27; tentative D call: TRBD1 (6 bases). Germline V lookup: CDR1 MNHEY, CDR2 SMNVEV (reference sequence). The CDR3 loop spans 14 amino acids. The V end lost 2 bases, the J end lost 2 bases, and 10 bases lay between the germline ends.

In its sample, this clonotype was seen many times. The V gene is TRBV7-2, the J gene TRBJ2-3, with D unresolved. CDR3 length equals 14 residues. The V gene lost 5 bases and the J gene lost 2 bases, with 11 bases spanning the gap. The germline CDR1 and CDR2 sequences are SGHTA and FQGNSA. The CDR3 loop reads CASSLPMDTDTQYF. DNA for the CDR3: TGTGCCAGCAGCCTCCCAATGGACACAGATACGCAGTATTTT.

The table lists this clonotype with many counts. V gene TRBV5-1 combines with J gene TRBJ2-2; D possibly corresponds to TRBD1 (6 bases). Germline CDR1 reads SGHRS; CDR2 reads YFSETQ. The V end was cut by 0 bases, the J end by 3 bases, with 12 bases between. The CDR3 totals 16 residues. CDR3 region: CASSLVRTADTGELFF. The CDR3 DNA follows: TGCGCCAGCAGCTTGGTTAGGACAGCCGACACCGGGGAGCTGTTTTTT. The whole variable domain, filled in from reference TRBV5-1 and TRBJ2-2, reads KAGVTQTPRYLIKTRGQQVTLSCSPISGHRSVSWYQQTPGQGLQFLFEYFSETQRNKGNFPGRFSGRQFSNSRSEMNVSTLELGDSALYLCASSLVRTADTGELFFGEGSRLTVL.

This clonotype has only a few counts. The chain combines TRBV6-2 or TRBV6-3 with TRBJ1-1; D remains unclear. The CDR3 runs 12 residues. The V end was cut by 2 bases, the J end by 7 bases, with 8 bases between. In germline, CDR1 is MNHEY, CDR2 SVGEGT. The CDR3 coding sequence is TGTGCCAGCAGTTACCTCGCAGGTGAAGCTTTCTTT. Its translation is CASSYLAGEAFF.

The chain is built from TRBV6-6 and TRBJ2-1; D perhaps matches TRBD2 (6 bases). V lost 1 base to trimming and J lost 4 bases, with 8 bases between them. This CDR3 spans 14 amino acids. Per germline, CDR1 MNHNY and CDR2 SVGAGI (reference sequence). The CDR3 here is CASSYLAGYNEQFF. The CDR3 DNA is TGTGCCAGCAGTTACTTGGCGGGATACAATGAGCAGTTCTTC.

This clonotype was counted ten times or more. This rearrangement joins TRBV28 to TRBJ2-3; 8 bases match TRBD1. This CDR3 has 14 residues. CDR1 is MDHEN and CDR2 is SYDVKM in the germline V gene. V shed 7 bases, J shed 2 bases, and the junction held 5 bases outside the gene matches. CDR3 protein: CASTPGGHTDTQYF. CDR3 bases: TGTGCCAGCACCCCAGGGGGCCACACAGATACGCAGTATTTT.

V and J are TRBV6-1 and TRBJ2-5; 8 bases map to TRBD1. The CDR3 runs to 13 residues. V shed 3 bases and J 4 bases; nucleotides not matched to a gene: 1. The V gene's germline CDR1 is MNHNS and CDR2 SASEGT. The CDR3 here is CASSDDRGETQYF. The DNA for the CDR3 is TGTGCCAGCAGTGACGACAGGGGAGAGACCCAGTACTTC.

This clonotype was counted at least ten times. The CDR3 sequence: CASSLFPYEQYF. In DNA form, the CDR3 reads TGTGCCAGCAGTCTCTTCCCTTACGAGCAGTACTTC. This chain uses TRBV28 with TRBJ2-7; D is undetermined. Trimming stripped 5 bases from V and 4 bases from J, with 9 bases between. CDR1 is MDHEN, CDR2 SYDVKM, per germline. The CDR3 spans 12 residues.

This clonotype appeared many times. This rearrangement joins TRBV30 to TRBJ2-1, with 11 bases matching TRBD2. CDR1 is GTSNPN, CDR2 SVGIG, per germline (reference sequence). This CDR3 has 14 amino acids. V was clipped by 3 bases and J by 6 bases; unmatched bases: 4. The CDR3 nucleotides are TGTGCCTGGAGCTTGGGACTAGCGGTCAATGAGCAGTTCTTC. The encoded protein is CAWSLGLAVNEQFF. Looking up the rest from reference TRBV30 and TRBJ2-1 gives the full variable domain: SQTIHQWPATLVQPVGSPLSLECTVEGTSNPNLYWYRQAAGRGLQLLFYSVGIGQISSEVPQNLSASRPQDRQFILSSKKLLLSDSGFYLCAWSLGLAVNEQFFGPGTRLTVL.

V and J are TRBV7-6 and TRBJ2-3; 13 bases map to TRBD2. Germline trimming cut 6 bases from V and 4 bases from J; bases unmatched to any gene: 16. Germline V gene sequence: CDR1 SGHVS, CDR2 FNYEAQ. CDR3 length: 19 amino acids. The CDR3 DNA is TGTGCCAGCAGTTCGCTCCGGACTAGCGGGAGTATGTTGGCAGATACGCAGTATTTT. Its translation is CASSSLRTSGSMLADTQYF. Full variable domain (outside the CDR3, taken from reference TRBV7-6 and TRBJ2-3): GAGVSQSPRYKVTKRGQDVALRCDPISGHVSLYWYRQALGQGPEFLTYFNYEAQQDKSGLPNDRFSAERPEGSISTLTIQRTEQRDSAMYRCASSSLRTSGSMLADTQYFGPGTRLTVL.

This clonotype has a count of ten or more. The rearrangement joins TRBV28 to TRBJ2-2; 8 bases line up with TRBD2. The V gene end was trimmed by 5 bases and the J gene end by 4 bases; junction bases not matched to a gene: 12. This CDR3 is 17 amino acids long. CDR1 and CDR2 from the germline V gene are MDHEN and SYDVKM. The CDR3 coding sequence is TGTGCCAGCAGTCCACCCTCGGGACTAGGTGCCACCGGGGAGCTGTTTTTT. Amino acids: CASSPPSGLGATGELFF.

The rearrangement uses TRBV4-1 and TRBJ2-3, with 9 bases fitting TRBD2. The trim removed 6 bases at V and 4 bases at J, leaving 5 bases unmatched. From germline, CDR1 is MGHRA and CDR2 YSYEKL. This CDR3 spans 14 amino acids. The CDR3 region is CASSLAGTSDTQYF. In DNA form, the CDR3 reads TGCGCCAGCAGTCTAGCGGGAACGTCAGATACGCAGTATTTT.

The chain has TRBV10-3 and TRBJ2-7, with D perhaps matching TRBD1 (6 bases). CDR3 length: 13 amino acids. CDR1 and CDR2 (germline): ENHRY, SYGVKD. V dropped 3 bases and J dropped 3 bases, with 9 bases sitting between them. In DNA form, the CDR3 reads TGTGCCATCAGTGACAGGGGTGGCTACGAGCAGTACTTC. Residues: CAISDRGGYEQYF.

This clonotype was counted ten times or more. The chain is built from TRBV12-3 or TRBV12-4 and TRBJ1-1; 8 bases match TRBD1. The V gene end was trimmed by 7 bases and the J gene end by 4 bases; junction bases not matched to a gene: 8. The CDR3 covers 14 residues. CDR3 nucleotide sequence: TGTGCCAGCATCCCCAGGGGGCGAGTCACTGAAGCTTTCTTT. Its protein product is CASIPRGRVTEAFF.

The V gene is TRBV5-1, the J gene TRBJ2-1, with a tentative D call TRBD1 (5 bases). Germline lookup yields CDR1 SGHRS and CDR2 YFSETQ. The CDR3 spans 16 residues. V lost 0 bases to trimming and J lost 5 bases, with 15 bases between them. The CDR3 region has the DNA TGCGCCAGCAGCTTGGTAGGCCAGGGTCGAAACAATGAGCAGTTCTTC. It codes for CASSLVGQGRNNEQFF.

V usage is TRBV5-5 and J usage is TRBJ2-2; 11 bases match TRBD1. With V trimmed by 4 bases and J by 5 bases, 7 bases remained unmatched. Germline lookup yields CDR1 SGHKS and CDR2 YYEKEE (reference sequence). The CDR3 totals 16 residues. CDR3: CASSRGTGGDTGELFF. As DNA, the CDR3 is TGTGCCAGCAGCCGAGGGACAGGGGGGGATACCGGGGAGCTGTTTTTT.

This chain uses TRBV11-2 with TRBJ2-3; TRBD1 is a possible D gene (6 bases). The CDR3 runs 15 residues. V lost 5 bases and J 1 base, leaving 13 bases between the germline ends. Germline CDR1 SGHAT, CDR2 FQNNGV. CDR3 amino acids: CASSRTGSGTDTQYF. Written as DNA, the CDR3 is TGTGCCAGCAGCCGCACAGGGTCTGGCACAGATACGCAGTATTTT.

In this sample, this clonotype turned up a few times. This chain's CDR3 is CSVDRNTEAFF. In DNA, the CDR3 is TGCAGCGTTGACAGGAACACTGAAGCTTTCTTT. The chain has TRBV29-1 and TRBJ1-1; no clear D gene. Between the trimmed V and J ends, which lost 3 bases and 1 base, there was a span of 3 bases. Germline lookup yields CDR1 SQVTM and CDR2 ANQGSEA. This CDR3 comprises 11 residues.

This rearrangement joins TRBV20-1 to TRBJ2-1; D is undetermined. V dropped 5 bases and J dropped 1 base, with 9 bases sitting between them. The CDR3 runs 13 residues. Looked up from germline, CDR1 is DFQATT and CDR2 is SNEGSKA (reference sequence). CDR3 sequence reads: CSAPRESYNEQFF. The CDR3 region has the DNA TGCAGTGCTCCTAGGGAATCCTACAATGAGCAGTTCTTC.

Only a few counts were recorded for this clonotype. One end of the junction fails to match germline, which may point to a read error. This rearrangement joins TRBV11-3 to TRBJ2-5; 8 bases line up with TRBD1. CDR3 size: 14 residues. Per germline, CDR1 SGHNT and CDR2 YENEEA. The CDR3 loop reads CASRINRDRSSSDF. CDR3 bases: TGTGCCAGCAGAATTAACCGGGACAGGTCTAGTTCCGACTTC.